This TCR beta chain was sequenced during a study of blood T cell repertoires in COVID-19. Study-level background: T cells, B-cell-depleted T cells, or PBMCs provided the cDNA or gDNA that served as material.

Repertoires were generated with immunoSEQ multiplex PCR, while TCRdb's copy carries only in-frame clones and drops some. The sample contains 85,000 to 100,000 clones, just over 85% of which appear only once. With V trimmed by 0 bases and J by 2 bases, 4 bases remained unmatched. Per germline, CDR1 SGDLS and CDR2 YYNGEE. The CDR3 contains 16 residues. This rearrangement joins TRBV9 to TRBJ2-3, with TRBD2 matching over 9 bases. The material sequenced was peripheral blood. This sequence was found in a woman aged 55-69 years in a cohort sampled during active or convalescent COVID-19. CDR3 bases: TGTGCCAGCAGCGTAGAGCCTAGCGGGATCACAGATACGCAGTATTTT. Amino acid sequence: CASSVEPSGITDTQYF.